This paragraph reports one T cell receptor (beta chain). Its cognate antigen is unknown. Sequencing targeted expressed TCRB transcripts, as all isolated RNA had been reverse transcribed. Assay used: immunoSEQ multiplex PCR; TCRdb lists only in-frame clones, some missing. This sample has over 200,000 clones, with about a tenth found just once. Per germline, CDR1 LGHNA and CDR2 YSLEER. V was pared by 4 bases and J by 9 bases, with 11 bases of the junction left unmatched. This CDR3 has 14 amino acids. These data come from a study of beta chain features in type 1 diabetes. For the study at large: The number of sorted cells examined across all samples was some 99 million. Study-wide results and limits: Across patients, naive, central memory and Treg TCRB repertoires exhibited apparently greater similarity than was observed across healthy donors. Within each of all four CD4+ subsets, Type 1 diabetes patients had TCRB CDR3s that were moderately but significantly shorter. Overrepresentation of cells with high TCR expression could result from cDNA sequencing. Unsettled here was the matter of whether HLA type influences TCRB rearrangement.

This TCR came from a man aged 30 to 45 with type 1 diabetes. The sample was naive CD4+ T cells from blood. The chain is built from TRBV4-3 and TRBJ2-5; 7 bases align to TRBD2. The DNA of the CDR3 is TGCGCCAGCAGCCCCGAGGAGGGCCGGGGGGCCCAGTACTTC. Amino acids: CASSPEEGRGAQYF.